This is a list of T cell receptor beta chains from one sample in a study of STAT5B mutations in CD4+ large granular lymphocyte leukemia. Here immunoSEQ multiplex PCR was the method, and the copy in TCRdb shows in-frame clones only, minus some. Among about 40,000 clones listed, 75% to 85% were seen once. Sequencing was done on a sample of CD4+ T cells from blood buffy coats. Every receptor here comes from a human donor in good health. CDR3s include the opening cysteine and the closing phenylalanine or tryptophan. The D gene is left open where the match is weak. Size values are once, few and many counts, or a class for expanded clones, and some rows have none.

clone_size j_call d_call v_call cdr3_nt cdr3_aa
NA TRBJ1-1 NA TRBV4-3 TGCGCCAGCAGCCAACTACAGGGTCTTGGAACTGAAGCTTTCTTT CASSQLQGLGTEAFF
NA TRBJ2-7 NA TRBV10-3 TGTGCCATCAGTGAGTCCCGCGGAGAGGGCTACGAGCAGTACTTC CAISESRGEGYEQYF
NA TRBJ1-2 TRBD1 TRBV19 TGTGCCAGTAGTATGAGGGACAGGTTAGGGGGCTACACCTTC CASSMRDRLGGYTF
NA TRBJ2-2 TRBD2 TRBV7-9 TGTGCCAGCAGCTTATCGCGGCGGGAGGGCGGAGGCGGGGAGCTGTTTTTT CASSLSRREGGGGELFF
NA TRBJ1-2 NA TRBV2 TGTGCCAGCAGTGACCAGGGGCGGGGGTATGGCTACACCTTC CASSDQGRGYGYTF
few TRBJ1-3 NA TRBV6-1 TGTGCCAGCACCTTGGGACCTGGAAACACCATATATTTT CASTLGPGNTIYF
NA TRBJ1-1 NA TRBV5-4 TGTGCCAGCAGCGGCCAAAAACAGAACACTGAAGCTTTCTTT CASSGQKQNTEAFF
NA TRBJ2-3 NA TRBV19 TGTGCCAGTAGTATCGTTCACGCCTTCGGCGGGTATTCTAGCACAGATACGCAGTATTTT CASSIVHAFGGYSSTDTQYF
NA TRBJ2-1 TRBD2 TRBV7-9 TGTGCCAGCAGCCCGAGGCTAGCGGGGGGTAGGAAAGACAATGAGCAGTTCTTC CASSPRLAGGRKDNEQFF
few TRBJ1-2 NA TRBV6-5 TGTGCCATCCGGGGGAGTTCCTATGGCTACACCTTC CAIRGSSYGYTF
once TRBJ1-1 TRBD1 TRBV5-1 TGCGCCAGCAGCTTGGAGGGGACAGGGGGCCCTGAAGCTTTCTTT CASSLEGTGGPEAFF
NA TRBJ2-1 NA TRBV5-6 TGTGCCAGCAGCTTCCCCCGGGCTACAAATGAGCAGTTCTTC CASSFPRATNEQFF
NA TRBJ1-4 NA TRBV6-6 TGTGCCATCTCAACAGTCGGAGGGATTAATGAAAAACTGTTTTTT CAISTVGGINEKLFF
NA TRBJ2-7 NA TRBV30 TGTGCCTGGACCGAGAGAGCTAGCTCAATATCCCAGTACTTC CAWTERASSISQYF
once TRBJ2-3 NA TRBV28 TGTGCCAGCAACACCCTAGTCGCGCGAGCTACGCAGTATTTT CASNTLVARATQYF
NA TRBJ1-1 NA TRBV5-1 TGCGCCAGCAGCTTGGGACAAATGAACACTGAAGCTTTCTTT CASSLGQMNTEAFF
NA TRBJ1-1 TRBD1 TRBV6-1 TGTGCCAGCAGCCTCGGACAGGGGGGGGTTGAAGCTTTCTTT CASSLGQGGVEAFF